These 22 T cell receptor beta chains came from one sample sequenced in a study of vaccination effects on CD4 cells after COVID-19. Data came from immunoSEQ multiplex PCR; TCRdb stores just in-frame clones and leaves some out. The repertoire has roughly 70,000 clones, roughly 74% of them found once; the top ten carry about 1.6%. Using viral peptide pools, the ViraFEST assay grew out antigen-specific CD4+ T cells prior to sequencing. Upon completion of 10 to 11 days in culture, CD4+ T cells were isolated. Two-dose vaccination with either BNT162b2 or mRNA-1273 was given to the participants. These TCRs' antigens remain unknown. This specimen was CD4+ T cells from PBMCs cultured with HCoV-229E spike peptides, taken after COVID-19 vaccination. The source is a human donor who received a COVID-19 vaccine.

The table lists this clone with a few counts. This rearrangement joins TRBV6-6 to TRBJ1-2; D is unclear. The germline V and J ends were trimmed by 5 bases and 3 bases, with 10 bases remaining between them. This CDR3 is 13 amino acids long. Germline V lookup: CDR1 MNHNY, CDR2 SVGAGI (reference sequence). CDR3 loop: CASSNDGDYGYTF. In DNA, the CDR3 is TGTGCCAGCAGTAACGACGGTGACTATGGCTACACCTTC.

The chain links TRBV18 to TRBJ2-6; possible D gene TRBD2, 7 bases. Trimming left V 0 bases short and J 0 bases short, with 12 bases between. The CDR3 covers 18 residues. Germline V gives CDR1 KGHSH, CDR2 LQKENI. CDR3 sequence reads: CASSPPIGGGSGANVLTF. The CDR3 nucleotides are TGTGCCAGCTCACCACCTATAGGGGGGGGCTCTGGGGCCAACGTCCTGACTTTC.

This CDR3 reads CAISEALGGQTQYF. The CDR3 DNA reads as TGTGCCATCAGTGAGGCGTTAGGGGGCCAGACCCAGTACTTC. This chain links TRBV10-3 with TRBJ2-5; 7 nucleotides agree with TRBD1. Germline V gene lookup returns CDR1 ENHRY and CDR2 SYGVKD. Trimming cost V 2 bases and J 6 bases; bases outside gene matches: 6. This CDR3 has 14 residues.

The chain combines TRBV25-1 with TRBJ2-1; no clear D gene. V was cut by 2 bases and J by 7 bases, with 6 bases left in between. The CDR3 is made up of 12 amino acids. Germline loops: CDR1 MGHDK, CDR2 SYGVNS. This CDR3 reads CASSEGRNEQFF. The CDR3 DNA is TGTGCCAGCAGTGAAGGACGGAATGAGCAGTTCTTC.

This chain uses TRBV9 with TRBJ1-1; D is unresolved. Germline V gene lookup returns CDR1 SGDLS and CDR2 YYNGEE. Trimming left V 3 bases short and J 4 bases short, with 16 bases between. This CDR3 is 15 amino acids long. CDR3 nucleotide sequence: TGTGCCAGCAGCGCCGCGCCGGGAGCTTTCACTGAAGCTTTCTTT. Translated, it gives CASSAAPGAFTEAFF.

Only a few counts were recorded for this clone. This chain connects TRBV5-5 to TRBJ2-7; 7 nucleotides align to TRBD1. The V gene end was trimmed by 1 base and the J gene end by 3 bases; junction bases not matched to a gene: 16. Germline values: CDR1 SGHKS, CDR2 YYEKEE (reference sequence). The CDR3 is 18 amino acids. CDR3 sequence: CASSLTIKTGARVYEQYV. In DNA form, the CDR3 reads TGTGCCAGCAGCTTGACAATTAAAACAGGGGCGCGAGTCTACGAGCAGTACGTC.

The chain uses TRBV12-5 and TRBJ2-3; 8 bases are shared with TRBD1. V was pared by 6 bases and J by 2 bases, with 4 bases of the junction left unmatched. This CDR3 comprises 14 residues. Germline lookup yields CDR1 LGHNT and CDR2 FRNRAP. The CDR3 DNA is TGTGCTAGTGGCCCGGGACAGGTCACAGATACGCAGTATTTT. It is translated as CASGPGQVTDTQYF. The full variable domain, its missing parts supplied by reference TRBV12-5 and TRBJ2-3, is DARVTQTPRHKVTEMGQEVTMRCQPILGHNTVFWYRQTMMQGLELLAYFRNRAPLDDSGMPKDRFSAEMPDATLATLKIQPSEPRDSAVYFCASGPGQVTDTQYFGPGTRLTVL.

This chain links TRBV5-4 with TRBJ1-1, with no clear D. V gave up 2 bases and J gave up 0 bases, with 8 bases separating them. CDR3 length equals 14 residues. Germline-derived CDR1 and CDR2 are SGHNT and YYREEE (reference sequence). CDR3 sequence: CASSFEQLNTEAFF. CDR3 DNA sequence: TGTGCCAGCAGCTTTGAACAGTTGAACACTGAAGCTTTCTTT.

The chain links TRBV18 to TRBJ1-4; D might be TRBD1 (5 bases). V was trimmed by 6 bases and J by 6 bases, leaving 17 bases between them. Germline V CDR1 and CDR2: KGHSH, LQKENI. This CDR3 has 15 residues. The CDR3 DNA reads TGTGCCAGCTCCGACCAGGGCCAGGGACATGAAAAACTGTTTTTT. Encoded protein: CASSDQGQGHEKLFF.

The chain uses TRBV6-5 and TRBJ2-7, with D unresolved. This CDR3 is built from 14 residues. CDR1 is MNHEY and CDR2 is SVGAGI in the germline V gene. Trimming shortened V by 6 bases and J by 0 bases, and 12 bases separated the two germline ends. The CDR3 here is CASRLVRSSYEQYV. The CDR3 coding sequence is TGTGCCAGCAGGTTGGTCAGGAGCTCCTACGAGCAGTACGTC.

The V call is TRBV28, the J call TRBJ2-7; TRBD2 matches at 7 bases. The V segment lost 5 bases and the J segment 4 bases; nucleotides outside the gene matches: 8. The CDR3 extends over 14 amino acids. Germline V CDR1 and CDR2: MDHEN, SYDVKM. Written as DNA, the CDR3 is TGTGCCAGCAGTCCCAAACCCGGGAGGTACGAGCAGTACGTC. This translates into CASSPKPGRYEQYV.

The CDR3 DNA reads TGTGCCATCAGCTCGACAGGGAACACTGAAGCTTTCTTT. This gives the protein CAISSTGNTEAFF. The rearrangement uses TRBV10-3 and TRBJ1-1, with TRBD1 as a possible D gene (6 bases). Trimming pared 6 bases from V and 1 base from J, leaving 9 bases between. Germline CDR1 is ENHRY and CDR2 is SYGVKD. The CDR3 contains 13 residues.

J is TRBJ2-5 and V is TRBV2; D not certain. The CDR3 covers 12 residues. Germline CDR1 and CDR2: SNHLY and FYNNEI. Trimming stripped 6 bases from V and 4 bases from J, with 9 bases between. CDR3 nucleotide sequence: TGTGCCAGCAGACCGGTCGGAGAGACCCAGTACTTC. Translated, it gives CASRPVGETQYF. The full variable domain, completed using reference TRBV2 and TRBJ2-5, is EPEVTQTPSHQVTQMGQEVILRCVPISNHLYFYWYRQILGQKVEFLVSFYNNEISEKSEIFDDQFSVERPDGSNFTLKIRSTKLEDSAMYFCASRPVGETQYFGPGTRLLVL.

This sequence joins TRBV11-3 and TRBJ1-1; D is uncertain. CDR1 is SGHNT and CDR2 is YENEEA in the germline V gene. V was clipped by 2 bases and J by 2 bases, with 6 bases between them. The length of the CDR3 is 13 residues. The CDR3 here is CASSLQTNTEAFF. The CDR3 nucleotides read TGTGCCAGCAGCTTACAGACCAACACTGAAGCTTTCTTT.

V usage is TRBV6-5 and J usage is TRBJ1-6; a weak D match, TRBD1 (6 bases). Germline loops: CDR1 MNHEY, CDR2 SVGAGI. The CDR3 contains 14 residues. Deletions cut 8 bases from V and 2 bases from J, with 10 bases between. CDR3 nucleotides: TGTGCCAGCGGACAGAGCCCCTATAATTCACCCCTCCACTTT. Its translation: CASGQSPYNSPLHF.

The J gene is TRBJ2-2, the V gene TRBV5-6, with 10 bases identical to TRBD1. The CDR3 runs to 16 residues. Germline V CDR1 and CDR2: SGHDT, YYEEEE. V lost 3 bases and J lost 5; bases outside the gene matches: 7. The CDR3 is CASSSPGQGRTGELFF. The CDR3, as DNA: TGTGCCAGCAGCTCCCCGGGACAGGGGCGTACCGGGGAGCTGTTTTTT. Full variable domain (outside the CDR3, taken from reference TRBV5-6 and TRBJ2-2): DAGVTQSPTHLIKTRGQQVTLRCSPKSGHDTVSWYQQALGQGPQFIFQYYEEEERQRGNFPDRFSGHQFPNYSSELNVNALLLGDSALYLCASSSPGQGRTGELFFGEGSRLTVL.

V and J are TRBV24-1 and TRBJ2-5; D perhaps matches TRBD2 (5 bases). The germline CDR1 and CDR2 sequences are KGHDR and SFDVKD. The CDR3 totals 15 residues. The V end lost 0 bases, the J end lost 2 bases, and 9 bases lay between the germline ends. This CDR3 reads CATSDLSRDQETQYF. The DNA of the CDR3 is TGTGCCACCAGTGATTTGTCGAGGGATCAAGAGACCCAGTACTTC.

The chain employs TRBV14 and TRBJ2-4, with D possibly being TRBD1 or TRBD2 (5 bases each). Germline values: CDR1 SGHDN, CDR2 FVKESK. The CDR3 extends over 16 amino acids. V was cut by 5 bases and J by 0 bases, with 14 bases left in between. The CDR3 sequence: CASSSGPILAKNIQYF. CDR3 nucleotide sequence: TGTGCCAGCAGCTCGGGACCGATACTAGCCAAAAACATTCAGTACTTC.

The chain recombines TRBV6-4 with TRBJ2-7; no clear D gene. The germline V gene has CDR1 MRHNA and CDR2 SNTAGT. This CDR3 region has 14 residues. Trimming removed 0 bases from V and 9 bases from J, with 15 bases in between. The DNA of the CDR3 is TGTGCCAGCAGTGACTCCACTTTGCCCGTGTGGCAGTACGTC. Translated, it gives CASSDSTLPVWQYV.

V usage is TRBV2 and J usage is TRBJ2-4; D not certain. The CDR3 is made up of 16 amino acids. Per germline, CDR1 SNHLY and CDR2 FYNNEI. The germline V and J ends were trimmed by 1 base and 0 bases, with 10 bases remaining between them. In DNA form, the CDR3 reads TGTGCCAGCAGTGAAGAGGCCGTGCTAGCCAAAAACATTCAGTACTTC. This translates into CASSEEAVLAKNIQYF.

Only a few counts were recorded for this clone. This chain uses TRBV5-1 with TRBJ2-2; a weak D match, TRBD1 (6 bases). Germline loops: CDR1 SGHRS, CDR2 YFSETQ. V was pared by 6 bases and J by 4 bases, with 13 bases between. This CDR3 is 14 amino acids long. The CDR3 DNA reads TGCGCCAGCACGGTCAGGGGTAGCACCGGGGAGCTGTTTTTT. Its protein product is CASTVRGSTGELFF.

This clone showed up just once. The chain couples TRBV6-6 to TRBJ2-1; 8 bases match TRBD2. Germline CDR1 reads MNHNY; CDR2 reads SVGAGI (reference sequence). This CDR3 is 16 amino acids long. The ends lost 5 bases at V and 0 bases at J; junction bases unmatched: 6. CDR3 in DNA: TGTGCCAGCAGTGCAATAGCGGGGAGCTCCTACAATGAGCAGTTCTTC. It specifies CASSAIAGSSYNEQFF.